The next 7 T cell receptor beta chains were all read from a single sample in a study of cytomegalovirus exposure and HLA in healthy donors. This PCR relied on a set of 60 Vbeta primers and 13 Jbeta primers. Assay: immunoSEQ multiplex PCR; the TCRdb copy retains only in-frame clones and omits some. Recorded for this sample: under 65,000 clones. The source material was PBMCs. These receptors were collected from a young woman in good health and CMV-seronegative.

The chain has TRBV28 and TRBJ2-6; D possibly corresponds to TRBD1 (5 bases). The V end lost 5 bases, the J end lost 2 bases, and 13 bases lay between the germline ends. Looked up from germline, CDR1 is MDHEN and CDR2 is SYDVKM. CDR3 length: 16 residues. The CDR3 DNA reads as TGTGCCAGCAGTCCGATCCCCAGGGCTGGGGCCAACGTCCTGACTTTC. Protein product: CASSPIPRAGANVLTF.

This chain uses TRBV27 with TRBJ1-6; the D gene is possibly TRBD1 (5 bases). Germline assignment: CDR1 MNHEY and CDR2 SMNVEV (reference sequence). V shed 6 bases and J shed 9 bases, with 15 bases lying between them. The CDR3 is 14 amino acids. CDR3 DNA: TGTGCCAGCAGACCCATTGGGGGAGGTTCACCCCTCCACTTT. Encoded protein: CASRPIGGGSPLHF.

V and J are TRBV6-5 and TRBJ1-1; D is unclear. The CDR3 spans 13 residues. Looked up from germline, CDR1 is MNHEY and CDR2 is SVGAGI. The V gene lost 5 bases and the J gene lost 5 bases, with 12 bases spanning the gap. The CDR3 coding sequence is TGTGCCAGCAGTCCCGCCCCGGGGACTGAAGCTTTCTTT. It translates to CASSPAPGTEAFF.

The chain links TRBV19 to TRBJ1-2; D perhaps matches TRBD1 (5 bases). Trimming left V 2 bases short and J 8 bases short, with 15 bases between. Germline CDR1 and CDR2: LNHDA and SQIVND (reference sequence). The CDR3 runs 14 residues. The CDR3 sequence: CASSILGDRGGYTF. CDR3 nucleotides: TGTGCCAGTAGTATACTCGGCGACCGGGGGGGCTACACCTTC.

The rearrangement joins TRBV7-3 to TRBJ2-2; 11 bases fit TRBD2. Germline values: CDR1 SGHTA, CDR2 FQGTGA. The length of the CDR3 is 16 residues. J was trimmed by 7 bases and V by 4 bases; bases with no gene match: 8. CDR3 nucleotides: TGTGCCAGCAGCTCGTTAGCGGGAGGGCATGGCGGGGAGCTGTTTTTT. Encoded protein: CASSSLAGGHGGELFF.

The chain joins TRBV7-3 to TRBJ2-2; TRBD1 matches 8 bases. CDR3 length: 15 residues. Germline V CDR1 and CDR2: SGHTA, FQGTGA. The V and J ends lost 4 bases and 4 bases, in that order; junction bases with no gene match: 5. The CDR3 spells CASSWTGQGTGELFF. CDR3 nucleotides: TGTGCCAGCAGCTGGACTGGACAGGGCACCGGGGAGCTGTTTTTT.

The chain combines TRBV9 with TRBJ1-1, with D tentatively TRBD1 (6 bases). Germline V gene sequence: CDR1 SGDLS, CDR2 YYNGEE. The V end lost 4 bases, the J end lost 3 bases, and 13 bases lay between the germline ends. The CDR3 has 14 residues. CDR3 nucleotide sequence: TGTGCCAGCAGCCCCGGGAGGGGGGACACTGAAGCTTTCTTT. Translation: CASSPGRGDTEAFF. The variable domain in full, completed from reference TRBV9 and TRBJ1-1, reads DSGVTQTPKHLITATGQRVTLRCSPRSGDLSVYWYQQSLDQGLQFLIQYYNGEERAKGNILERFSAQQFPDLHSELNLSSLELGDSALYFCASSPGRGDTEAFFGQGTRLTVV.